The following is a T cell receptor (beta chain) sequence with its context. The source material, RNA transcripts, was used to amplify TCR beta CDR3 regions. The primer set for the first-round RT-PCR of the TCR CDR3 was HTBI. TCRdb analysed the multiplex PCR reads with MiXCR anew, one entry per CDR3 protein. The table has about 500,000 distinct CDR3 sequences, 46% seen once. V was pared by 6 bases and J by 0 bases, with 4 bases of the junction left unmatched. The CDR3 runs 15 residues. Germline V gives CDR1 ENHRY, CDR2 SYGVKD. The data originate from a study of T cells in Graves' hyperthyroidism and ophthalmopathy.

Sequencing was done on a sample of peripheral blood or thyroid tissue (not recorded which). The sequence derives from an adult woman with Graves' disease, either hyperthyroidism or ophthalmopathy (not recorded which). The rearrangement joins TRBV10-3 to TRBJ2-7; 11 bases map to TRBD2. For the CDR3, the DNA is TGTGCCATCAGAAACCTAGCGGGAGGCTCCTACGAGCAGTACTTC. This gives the protein CAIRNLAGGSYEQYF.